This TCR beta chain was observed in a study of shared clonotypes between healthy human individuals. Study in general: Per donor, CD8 memory used one plate, CD8 naive used two, CD4 memory used three and CD4 naive used three. General observations from the study: Naive CD4 clonotypes were shared across a handful of donors at roughly 5.3%. Clonotype sharing among donors likely depends on sequencing depth.

The study ran the assay at deep level. The method was immunoSEQ multiplex PCR; TCRdb's version includes in-frame clones alone and lacks a portion of them. Here the sample spans over 2,000,000 clones, 90% to 95% being singletons. Comments on this clone: Its antigen is unidentified.

Naivety among CD8 cells was defined by CD45RO negativity and positive CCR7 selection, thereby excluding terminally differentiated effector memory CD45RA+ cells. This sequence originates from a man aged 18 to 29 in good health. Some clones in this sample may be carry-over from other donors' samples. Sequenced material: naive CD8+ T cells from PBMCs.

For the CDR3, the DNA is TGTGCCAGCAGTGAACTAGCGGGACTCACAGATACGCAGTATTTT. Its protein product is CASSELAGLTDTQYF. J is TRBJ2-3 and V is TRBV28, with TRBD2 matching over 10 bases. The CDR3 has 15 amino acids. The germline gives CDR1 MDHEN, CDR2 SYDVKM. J was trimmed by 2 bases and V by 5 bases; bases with no gene match: 4.